This T cell receptor (beta chain) is from a study of graft-versus-host responses after intestinal transplantation. Notes on the study in general: Allograft graft-versus-host to host-versus-graft clonal ratios ran high in patients with graft-donor T cell macrochimerism.

Germline-derived CDR1 and CDR2 are SEHNR and FQNEAQ (reference sequence). Trimming took 0 bases from V and 3 from J; bases not matched to a gene: 7. The CDR3 is 16 amino acids. Repertoires were generated with immunoSEQ multiplex PCR, while TCRdb's copy carries only in-frame clones and drops some. Found here are about 73,000 clones, almost 90% of them singletons; the top ten hold less than 4.5%. Concerning this clone itself: What it binds is not known.

This TCR was sampled from a human donor who was the organ donor for an intestinal transplant. The material sequenced was unstimulated CD8+ T cells sorted from spleen or lymph node cells, taken before transplant. V usage is TRBV7-9 and J usage is TRBJ2-5; 7 bases line up with TRBD1. CDR3 sequence reads: CASSLASTGVEETQYF. CDR3 sequence (DNA): TGTGCCAGCAGCTTAGCCTCCACAGGGGTTGAAGAGACCCAGTACTTC.